The entry that follows covers one TCR beta chain sequence. Clones were read by immunoSEQ multiplex PCR, and TCRdb kept only the in-frame ones, dropping some. The sample has some 120,000 clones; 88% are singletons. These data originate in a study of blood T cell repertoires in COVID-19. Study-wide context: Both acute and convalescent COVID-19 samples were obtained from the United States, Italy and Spain. T cells, B-cell-depleted T cells, or PBMCs supplied cDNA or gDNA.

The sequence was obtained from a man aged 45 to 65 with acute or convalescent COVID-19. The sequenced sample consisted of peripheral blood.

The CDR3 nucleotides read TGTGCCAGTAGTCAGGGAGGGGCGAACACTGAAGCTTTCTTT. Protein sequence: CASSQGGANTEAFF. The chain combines TRBV19 with TRBJ1-1, with D perhaps TRBD1 (5 bases). With 5 bases removed from V and 1 base from J, the gap between germline ends came to 11 bases. The CDR3 runs to 14 residues. Germline-derived CDR1 and CDR2 are LNHDA and SQIVND (reference sequence).